This T cell receptor beta chain came from a study of long-term antiretroviral therapy in people with HIV. Version v3.0 of the immunoSEQ assay ran at survey level. The study targeted 40,000-50,000 T-cell genomes per sample in sequencing. Profiled with immunoSEQ multiplex PCR; TCRdb holds only in-frame clones, not every one. Of 15,000 or so clones detected, more than 85% appear once; the ten largest clones hold 10% to 15%. Source: unsorted PBMCs, taken 0.6 years after starting antiretroviral therapy. The sequence was collected from a woman aged 40-49 years with HIV.

The CDR3 nucleotides read TGTGCCACAGACGTCGGGACAGGGCGGAACACTGAAGCTTTCTTT. It yields the protein CATDVGTGRNTEAFF. The chain links TRBV10-3 to TRBJ1-1; TRBD1 matches 9 bases. CDR1 is ENHRY, CDR2 SYGVKD, per germline. The J segment lost 1 base and the V segment lost 10 bases, leaving 10 bases of the junction unmatched. The CDR3 consists of 15 residues.